This T cell receptor (beta chain) was obtained from a study of T cell repertoires in cytomegalovirus infection. Study context: The public TCR beta signatures pointed to both CMV infection and matching HLA type.

V gave up 0 bases and J gave up 4 bases, with 15 bases separating them. From germline, CDR1 is LGHNA and CDR2 YSLEER. CDR3 length: 16 amino acids. This clonotype was detected a few times. Its antigen is unidentified. Study-wide points: HLA-C-restricted CMV-specific TCR beta clonotypes prevailed in the ex vivo response.

Each CDR3 protein gets one entry after TCRdb re-called the reads with MiXCR. The data contain about 900,000 distinct CDR3 sequences, 30% to 40% of them seen just once; the ten biggest clones take up roughly 13%. The sample was cultured CD8+ T cells from PBMCs, taken from culture after CMV antigen stimulation. The sequence was collected from a human donor in good health (CMV status not recorded). Some clones in this sample may be carry-over from other donors' samples. The chain is built from TRBV4-3 and TRBJ1-2, with D unresolved. The CDR3 loop reads CASSQDQTHYFYGYTF. CDR3 DNA: TGCGCCAGCAGCCAAGATCAGACACATTACTTCTATGGCTACACCTTC.